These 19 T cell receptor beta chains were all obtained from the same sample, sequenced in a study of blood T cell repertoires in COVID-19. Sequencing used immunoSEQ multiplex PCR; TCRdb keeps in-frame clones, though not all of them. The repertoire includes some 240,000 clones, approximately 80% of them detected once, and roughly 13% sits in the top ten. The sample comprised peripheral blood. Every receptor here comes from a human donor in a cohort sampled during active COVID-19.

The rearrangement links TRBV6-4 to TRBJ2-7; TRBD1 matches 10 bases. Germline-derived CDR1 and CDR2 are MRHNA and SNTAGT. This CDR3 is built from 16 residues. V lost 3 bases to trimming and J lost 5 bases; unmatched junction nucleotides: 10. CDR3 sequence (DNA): TGTGCCAGCAGTGAAGGGAAGGGACAGGGGACCGACGAGCAGTACTTC. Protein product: CASSEGKGQGTDEQYF.

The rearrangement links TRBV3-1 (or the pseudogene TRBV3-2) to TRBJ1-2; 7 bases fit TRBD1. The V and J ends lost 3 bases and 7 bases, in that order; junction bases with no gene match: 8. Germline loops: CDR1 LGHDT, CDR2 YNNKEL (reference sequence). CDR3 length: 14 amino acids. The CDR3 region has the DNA TGTGCCAGCAGCCATACAGGGGCTGGTAGTGGCTACACCTTC. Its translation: CASSHTGAGSGYTF.

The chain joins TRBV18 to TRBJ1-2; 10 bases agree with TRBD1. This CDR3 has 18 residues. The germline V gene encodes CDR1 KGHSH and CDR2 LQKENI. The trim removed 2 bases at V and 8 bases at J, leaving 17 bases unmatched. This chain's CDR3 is CASSPVAVVGTGAAGYTF. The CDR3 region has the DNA TGTGCCAGCTCACCAGTAGCAGTAGTAGGGACAGGGGCCGCGGGCTACACCTTC. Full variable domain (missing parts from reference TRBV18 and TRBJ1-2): NAGVMQNPRHLVRRRGQEARLRCSPMKGHSHVYWYRQLPEEGLKFMVYLQKENIIDESGMPKERFSAEFPKEGPSILRIQQVVRGDSAAYFCASSPVAVVGTGAAGYTFGSGTRLTVV.

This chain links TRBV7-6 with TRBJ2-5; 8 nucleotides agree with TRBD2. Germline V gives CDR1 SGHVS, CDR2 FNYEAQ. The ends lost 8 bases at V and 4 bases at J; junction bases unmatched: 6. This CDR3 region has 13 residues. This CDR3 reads CASGREGGETQYF. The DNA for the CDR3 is TGTGCCAGCGGTCGGGAGGGGGGAGAGACCCAGTACTTC.

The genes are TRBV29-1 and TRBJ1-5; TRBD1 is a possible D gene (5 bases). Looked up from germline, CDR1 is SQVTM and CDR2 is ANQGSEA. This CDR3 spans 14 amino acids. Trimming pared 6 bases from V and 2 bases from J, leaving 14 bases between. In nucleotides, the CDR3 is TGCAGCGTGCTACAGGATGGGGGCAATCAGCCCCAGCATTTT. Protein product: CSVLQDGGNQPQHF.

The DNA for the CDR3 is TGCGCCAGCAGCTCGATCGAGATGAACACTGAAGCTTTCTTT. Its protein product is CASSSIEMNTEAFF. The V call is TRBV5-1, the J call TRBJ1-1; D uncertain. V gave up 3 bases and J gave up 0 bases, with 9 bases separating them. CDR3 length: 14 amino acids. Germline CDR1 reads SGHRS; CDR2 reads YFSETQ.

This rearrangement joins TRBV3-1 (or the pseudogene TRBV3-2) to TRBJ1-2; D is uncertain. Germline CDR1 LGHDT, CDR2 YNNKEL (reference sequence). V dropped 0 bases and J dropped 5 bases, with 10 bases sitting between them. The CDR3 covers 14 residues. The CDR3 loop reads CASSQEYSDYGYTF. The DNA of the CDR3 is TGTGCCAGCAGCCAAGAGTACAGTGATTATGGCTACACCTTC.

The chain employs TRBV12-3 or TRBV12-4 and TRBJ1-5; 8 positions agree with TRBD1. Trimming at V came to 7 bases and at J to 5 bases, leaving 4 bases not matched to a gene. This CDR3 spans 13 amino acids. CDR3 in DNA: TGTGCCAGCACCGGGACAGGCCATCAGCCCCAGCATTTT. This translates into CASTGTGHQPQHF.

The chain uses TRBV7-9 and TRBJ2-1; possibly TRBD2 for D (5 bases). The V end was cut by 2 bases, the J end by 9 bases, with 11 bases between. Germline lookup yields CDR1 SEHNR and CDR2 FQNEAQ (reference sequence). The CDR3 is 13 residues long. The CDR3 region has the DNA TGTGCCAGCAGCTTAAACGGGGTGGCTGAGCAGTTCTTC. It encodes CASSLNGVAEQFF. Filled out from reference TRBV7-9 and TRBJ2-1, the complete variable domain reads DTGVSQNPRHKITKRGQNVTFRCDPISEHNRLYWYRQTLGQGPEFLTYFQNEAQLEKSRLLSDRFSAERPKGSFSTLEIQRTEQGDSAMYLCASSLNGVAEQFFGPGTRLTVL.

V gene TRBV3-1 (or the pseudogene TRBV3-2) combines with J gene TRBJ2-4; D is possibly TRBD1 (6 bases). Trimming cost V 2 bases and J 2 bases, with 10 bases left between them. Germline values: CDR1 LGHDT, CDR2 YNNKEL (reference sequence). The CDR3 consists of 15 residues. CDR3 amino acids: CASSQQGGSKNIQYF. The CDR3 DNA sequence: TGTGCCAGCAGCCAACAAGGGGGTTCCAAAAACATTCAGTACTTC.

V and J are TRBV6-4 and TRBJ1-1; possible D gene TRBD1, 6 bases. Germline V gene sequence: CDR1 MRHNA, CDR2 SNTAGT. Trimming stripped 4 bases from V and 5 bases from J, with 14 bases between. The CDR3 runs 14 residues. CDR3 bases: TGTGCCAGCAGTGCCTCGGGGGCGCGGACTGAAGCTTTCTTT. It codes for CASSASGARTEAFF.

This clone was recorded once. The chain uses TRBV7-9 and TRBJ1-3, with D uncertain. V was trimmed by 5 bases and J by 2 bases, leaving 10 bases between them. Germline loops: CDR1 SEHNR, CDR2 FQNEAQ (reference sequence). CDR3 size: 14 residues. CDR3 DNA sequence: TGTGCCAGCAGCGCGCAGGTTACTGGAAACACCATATATTTT. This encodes CASSAQVTGNTIYF. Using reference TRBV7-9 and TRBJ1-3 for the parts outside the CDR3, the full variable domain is DTGVSQNPRHKITKRGQNVTFRCDPISEHNRLYWYRQTLGQGPEFLTYFQNEAQLEKSRLLSDRFSAERPKGSFSTLEIQRTEQGDSAMYLCASSAQVTGNTIYFGEGSWLTVV.

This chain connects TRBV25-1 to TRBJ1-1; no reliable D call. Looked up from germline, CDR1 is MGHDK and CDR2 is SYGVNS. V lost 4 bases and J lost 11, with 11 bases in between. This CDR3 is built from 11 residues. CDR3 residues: CASSVIGRAFF. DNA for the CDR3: TGTGCCAGCAGTGTCATAGGGAGGGCTTTCTTT. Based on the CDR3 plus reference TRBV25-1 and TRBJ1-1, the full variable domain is EADIYQTPRYLVIGTGKKITLECSQTMGHDKMYWYQQDPGMELHLIHYSYGVNSTEKGDLSSESTVSRIRTEHFPLTLESARPSHTSQYLCASSVIGRAFFGQGTRLTVV.

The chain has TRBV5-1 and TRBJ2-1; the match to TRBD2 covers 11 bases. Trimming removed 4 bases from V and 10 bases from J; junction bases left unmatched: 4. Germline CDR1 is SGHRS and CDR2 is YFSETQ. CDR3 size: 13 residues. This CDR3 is CASSGSSGGEQFF. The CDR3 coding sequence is TGCGCCAGCAGCGGTTCTAGCGGGGGGGAGCAGTTCTTC.

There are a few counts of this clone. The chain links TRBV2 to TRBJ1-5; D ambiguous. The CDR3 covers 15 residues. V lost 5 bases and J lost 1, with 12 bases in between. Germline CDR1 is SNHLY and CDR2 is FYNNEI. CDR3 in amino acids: CASSWASLSNQPQHF. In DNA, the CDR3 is TGTGCCAGCAGTTGGGCCTCTTTGAGCAATCAGCCCCAGCATTTT.

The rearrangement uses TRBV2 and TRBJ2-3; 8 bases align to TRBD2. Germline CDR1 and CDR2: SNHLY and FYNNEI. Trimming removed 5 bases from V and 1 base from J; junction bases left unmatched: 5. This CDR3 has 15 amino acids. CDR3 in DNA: TGTGCCAGCAGTAAGAGAGCGGGGGGCACAGATACGCAGTATTTT. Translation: CASSKRAGGTDTQYF.

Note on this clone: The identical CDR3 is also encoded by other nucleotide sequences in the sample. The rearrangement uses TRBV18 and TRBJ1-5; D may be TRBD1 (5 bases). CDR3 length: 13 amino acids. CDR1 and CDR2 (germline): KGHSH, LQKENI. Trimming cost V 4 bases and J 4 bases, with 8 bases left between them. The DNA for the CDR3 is TGTGCCAGCTCACGAGACAGTAATCAGCCCCAGCATTTT. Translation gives CASSRDSNQPQHF.

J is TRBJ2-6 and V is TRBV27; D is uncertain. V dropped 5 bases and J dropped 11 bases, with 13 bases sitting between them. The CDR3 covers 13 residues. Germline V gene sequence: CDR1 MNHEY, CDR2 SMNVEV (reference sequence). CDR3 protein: CASSTHAVDVLTF. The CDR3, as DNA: TGTGCCAGCAGTACCCACGCGGTAGACGTCCTGACTTTC.

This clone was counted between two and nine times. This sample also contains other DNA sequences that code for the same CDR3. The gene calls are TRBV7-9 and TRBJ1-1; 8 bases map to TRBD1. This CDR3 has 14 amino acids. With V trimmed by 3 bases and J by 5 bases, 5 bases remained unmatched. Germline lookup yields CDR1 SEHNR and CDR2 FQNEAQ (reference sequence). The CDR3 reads CASSFTQGGTEAFF. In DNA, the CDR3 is TGTGCCAGCAGCTTCACACAGGGGGGTACTGAAGCTTTCTTT. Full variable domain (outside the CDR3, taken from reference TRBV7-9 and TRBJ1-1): DTGVSQNPRHKITKRGQNVTFRCDPISEHNRLYWYRQTLGQGPEFLTYFQNEAQLEKSRLLSDRFSAERPKGSFSTLEIQRTEQGDSAMYLCASSFTQGGTEAFFGQGTRLTVV.